Detailed here is one TCR beta chain. Antigen specificity is unknown. The source of the sample is a study of T cell repertoires in cytomegalovirus infection. Points from the study as a whole: Across the ex vivo response, the dominant clonotypes were HLA-C-restricted CMV-specific TCR beta clonotypes.

TCRdb independently ran MiXCR on the reads; one entry per CDR3 protein. The sample consists of hundreds of thousands of distinct CDR3 sequences, around 35% of them appearing once. The V and J ends lost 7 bases and 8 bases respectively, with 30 bases between them. CDR1 is SGHVS, CDR2 FNYEAQ, per germline. The CDR3 is 18 residues long. The input for sequencing was cultured PBMCs, taken from culture after CMV antigen stimulation. This sequence joins TRBV7-6 and TRBJ2-1, with TRBD2 as a possible D gene (7 bases). The clonotype originates from a human donor in good health (CMV status not recorded). Some clones in this sample may be carry-over from other donors' samples. The chain's CDR3 is CASTRRAYAGAPPDEQFF. The DNA of the CDR3 is TGTGCCAGCACCCGCCGGGCATATGCGGGGGCTCCCCCCGATGAGCAGTTCTTC.